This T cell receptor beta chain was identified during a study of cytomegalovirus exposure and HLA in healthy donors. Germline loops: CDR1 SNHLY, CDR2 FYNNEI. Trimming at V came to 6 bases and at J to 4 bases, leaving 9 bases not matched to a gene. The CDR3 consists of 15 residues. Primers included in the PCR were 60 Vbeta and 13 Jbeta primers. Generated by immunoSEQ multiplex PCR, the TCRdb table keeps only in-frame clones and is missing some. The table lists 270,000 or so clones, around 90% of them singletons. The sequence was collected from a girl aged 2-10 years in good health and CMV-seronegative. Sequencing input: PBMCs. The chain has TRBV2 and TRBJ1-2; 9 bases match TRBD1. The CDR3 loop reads CASSQPDRGLYGYTF. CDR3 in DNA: TGTGCCAGCAGCCAGCCGGACAGGGGCCTCTATGGCTACACCTTC.